This T cell receptor beta chain was sequenced during a study of TIL therapy for anti-PD-1-resistant metastatic lung cancer. Study summary: By whole-exome sequencing, median non-synonymous tumor mutation burden was under 1.9 mutations per megabase. Study-level points and caveats: Compared with baseline intratumoral T cells, expanded TIL cultures were more clonal and less diverse (approximately 6% vs 31%).

Time point denoted: pre-treatment sample, taken before nivolumab and TIL therapy. Pleural nodules or supraclavicular lymph nodes made up most of the excised metastases sampled. From germline, CDR1 is DFQATT and CDR2 SNEGSKA (reference sequence). The ends were cut back, 3 bases at V and 1 base at J, with 14 bases in the middle. The CDR3 has 15 amino acids. Notes on this clone: What it binds is not known.

This was the immunoSEQ v3 assay. TCRdb's table, derived via immunoSEQ multiplex PCR, lists solely in-frame clones and lacks some. The sample lists 95,000 or so clones, about 71% occurring once. This clonotype was sampled from a person aged 25-85 years with non-small cell lung cancer. Here the sequenced sample was tumor tissue, taken at baseline. This rearrangement joins TRBV20-1 to TRBJ2-3; maybe TRBD2 (7 bases). The CDR3 DNA sequence: TGCAGTGCTAGTAGGGGGGGCCGGGGCACAGATACGCAGTATTTT. Its protein is CSASRGGRGTDTQYF.